By sample fraction, the clone carrying this T cell receptor beta chain is medium-sized (0.01 to 0.1%). Its antigen is unknown. This beta chain came through as a stray read in a library set up for alpha chains, and its size says little. The data were obtained in a study of spatial heterogeneity in lung cancer. Study outcomes and limitations: Counts that tracked tumor mutation counts were those of expanded intratumoral alpha and beta TCRs. Coverage estimated for tumor T cells reached roughly 6.5% for alpha chains and under 15% for beta chains.

TCRdb processed the 5' RACE reads anew with MiXCR; each CDR3 protein has one entry. Of almost 7,500 distinct CDR3 sequences in the sample, 14% to 15% were seen once. The CDR3 is 13 amino acids. V was trimmed by 4 bases and J by 1 base, leaving 7 bases between them. Germline V gene lookup returns CDR1 ENHRY and CDR2 SYGVKD. Time point given: sample taken at primary tumor resection. The donors, fewer than 95 patients with untreated early-stage non-small cell lung cancer, provided the samples. From tumor, nontumor lung or frozen PBMC, whole RNA was taken unsorted for sequencing. The source is a female donor with early-stage non-small cell lung cancer. This chain joins TRBV10-3 and TRBJ2-5, with TRBD1 as a possible D gene (6 bases). The specimen comprised lung tumor tissue, sampled at surgery. CDR3 residues: CAISGTVQETQYF. Here the CDR3 DNA reads TGTGCCATCAGTGGGACAGTCCAAGAGACCCAGTACTTC.